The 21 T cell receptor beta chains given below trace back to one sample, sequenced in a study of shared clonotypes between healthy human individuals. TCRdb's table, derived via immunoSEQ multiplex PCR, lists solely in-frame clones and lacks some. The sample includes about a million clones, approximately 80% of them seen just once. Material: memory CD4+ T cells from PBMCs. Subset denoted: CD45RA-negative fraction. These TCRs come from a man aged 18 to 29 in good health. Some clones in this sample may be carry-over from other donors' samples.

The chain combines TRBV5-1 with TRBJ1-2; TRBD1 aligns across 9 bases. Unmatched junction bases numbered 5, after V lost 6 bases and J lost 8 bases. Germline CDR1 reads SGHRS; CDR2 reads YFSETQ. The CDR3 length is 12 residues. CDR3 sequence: CASIQDRGGYTF. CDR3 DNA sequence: TGCGCCAGCATTCAGGACAGGGGCGGCTACACCTTC. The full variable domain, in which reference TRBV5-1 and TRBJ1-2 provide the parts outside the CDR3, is KAGVTQTPRYLIKTRGQQVTLSCSPISGHRSVSWYQQTPGQGLQFLFEYFSETQRNKGNFPGRFSGRQFSNSRSEMNVSTLELGDSALYLCASIQDRGGYTFGSGTRLTVV.

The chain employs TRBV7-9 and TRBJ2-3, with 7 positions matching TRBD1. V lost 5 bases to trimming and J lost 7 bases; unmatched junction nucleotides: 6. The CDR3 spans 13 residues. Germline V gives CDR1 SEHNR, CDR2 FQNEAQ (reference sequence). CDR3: CASSPGQAYTQYF. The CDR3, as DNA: TGTGCCAGCAGCCCAGGACAGGCATATACGCAGTATTTT.

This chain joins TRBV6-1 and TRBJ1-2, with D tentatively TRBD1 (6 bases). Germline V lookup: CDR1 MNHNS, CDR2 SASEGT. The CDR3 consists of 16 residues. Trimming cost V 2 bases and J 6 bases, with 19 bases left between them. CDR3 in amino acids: CASSESFLQGVNGYTF. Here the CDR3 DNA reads TGTGCCAGCAGTGAATCATTTTTACAGGGTGTAAATGGCTACACCTTC.

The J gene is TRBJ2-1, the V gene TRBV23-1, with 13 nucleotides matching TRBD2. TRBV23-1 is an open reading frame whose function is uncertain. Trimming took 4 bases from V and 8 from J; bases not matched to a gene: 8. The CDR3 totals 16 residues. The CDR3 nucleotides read TGCGCCAGCAGTCCTGAGGGGACTAGCGGGGCCTATGAGCAGTTCTTC. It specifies CASSPEGTSGAYEQFF.

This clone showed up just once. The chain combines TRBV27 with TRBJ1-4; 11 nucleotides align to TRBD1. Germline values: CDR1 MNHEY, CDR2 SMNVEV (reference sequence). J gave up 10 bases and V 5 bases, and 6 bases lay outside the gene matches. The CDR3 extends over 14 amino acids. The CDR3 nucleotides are TGTGCCAGCAGTCCGAGGACAGGGGGCGGAAAACTGTTTTTT. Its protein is CASSPRTGGGKLFF.

The DNA for the CDR3 is TGTGCCACCGCTCAACGATCTGGGGGCGGCGAGACCCAGTACTTC. Its translation is CATAQRSGGGETQYF. The chain uses TRBV7-9 and TRBJ2-5; the D gene is possibly TRBD1 (6 bases). The germline gives CDR1 SEHNR, CDR2 FQNEAQ (reference sequence). The germline V and J ends were trimmed by 10 bases and 5 bases, with 23 bases remaining between them. This CDR3 comprises 15 residues.

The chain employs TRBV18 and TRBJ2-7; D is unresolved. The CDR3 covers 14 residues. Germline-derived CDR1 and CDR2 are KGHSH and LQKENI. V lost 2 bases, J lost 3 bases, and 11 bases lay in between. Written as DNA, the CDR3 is TGTGCCAGCTCACCAGGCATTACAGTCTACGAGCAGTACTTC. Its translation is CASSPGITVYEQYF.

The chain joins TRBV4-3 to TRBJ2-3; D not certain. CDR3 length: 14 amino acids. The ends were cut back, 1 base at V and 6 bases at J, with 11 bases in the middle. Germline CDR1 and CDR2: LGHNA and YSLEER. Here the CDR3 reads CASSQAGSGDTQYF. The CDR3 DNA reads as TGCGCCAGCAGCCAAGCTGGGTCGGGTGATACGCAGTATTTT.

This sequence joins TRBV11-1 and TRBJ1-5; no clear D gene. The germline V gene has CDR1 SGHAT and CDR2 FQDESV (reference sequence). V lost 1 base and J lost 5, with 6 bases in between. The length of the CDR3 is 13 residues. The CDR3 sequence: CASSLGPDQPQHF. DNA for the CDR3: TGTGCCAGCAGCTTAGGCCCAGATCAGCCCCAGCATTTT.

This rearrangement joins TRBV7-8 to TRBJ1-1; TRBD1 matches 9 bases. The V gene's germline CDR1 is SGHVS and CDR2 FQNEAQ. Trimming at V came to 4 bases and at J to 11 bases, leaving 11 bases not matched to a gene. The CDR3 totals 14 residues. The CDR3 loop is CASSSRDRDLVAFF. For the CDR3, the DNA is TGTGCCAGCAGCTCCCGGGACAGGGATCTCGTTGCTTTCTTT.

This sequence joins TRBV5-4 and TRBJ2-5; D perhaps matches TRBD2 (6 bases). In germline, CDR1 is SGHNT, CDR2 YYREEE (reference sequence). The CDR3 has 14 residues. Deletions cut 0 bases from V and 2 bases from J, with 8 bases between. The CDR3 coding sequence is TGTGCCAGCAGCTTGGCGGGAGCGCAAGAGACCCAGTACTTC. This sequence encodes CASSLAGAQETQYF.

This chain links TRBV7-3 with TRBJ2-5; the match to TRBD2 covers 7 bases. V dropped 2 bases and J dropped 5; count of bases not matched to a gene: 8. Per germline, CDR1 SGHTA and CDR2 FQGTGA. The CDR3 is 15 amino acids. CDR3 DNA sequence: TGTGCCAGCAGCTTATTACGGAGGGAGGGTGAGACCCAGTACTTC. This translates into CASSLLRREGETQYF.

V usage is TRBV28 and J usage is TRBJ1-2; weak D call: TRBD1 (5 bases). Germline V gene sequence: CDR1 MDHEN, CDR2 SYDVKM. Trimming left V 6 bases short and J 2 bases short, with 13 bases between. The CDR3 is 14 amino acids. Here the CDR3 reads CASRDGGVNYGYTF. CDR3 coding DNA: TGTGCCAGCAGGGACGGGGGGGTGAACTATGGCTACACCTTC.

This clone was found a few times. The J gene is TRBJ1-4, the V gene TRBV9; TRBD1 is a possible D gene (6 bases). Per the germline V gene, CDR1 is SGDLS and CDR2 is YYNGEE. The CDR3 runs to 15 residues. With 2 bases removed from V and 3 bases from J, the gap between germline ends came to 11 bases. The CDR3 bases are TGTGCCAGCAGCGTGGGGGCAGTAGCTAATGAAAAACTGTTTTTT. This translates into CASSVGAVANEKLFF.

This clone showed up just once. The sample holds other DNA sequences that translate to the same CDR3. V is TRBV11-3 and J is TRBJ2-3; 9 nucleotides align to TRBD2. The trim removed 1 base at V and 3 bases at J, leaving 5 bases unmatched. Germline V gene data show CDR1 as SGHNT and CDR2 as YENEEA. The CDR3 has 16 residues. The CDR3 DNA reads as TGTGCCAGCAGCTTAGGCGGCGGGAGGGGGACAGATACGCAGTATTTT. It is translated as CASSLGGGRGTDTQYF.

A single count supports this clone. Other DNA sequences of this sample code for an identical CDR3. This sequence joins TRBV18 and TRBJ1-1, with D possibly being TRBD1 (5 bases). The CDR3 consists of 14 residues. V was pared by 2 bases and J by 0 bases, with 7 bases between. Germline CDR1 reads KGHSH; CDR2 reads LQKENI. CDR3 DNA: TGTGCCAGCTCACCATCCAGGGTGAACACTGAAGCTTTCTTT. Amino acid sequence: CASSPSRVNTEAFF.

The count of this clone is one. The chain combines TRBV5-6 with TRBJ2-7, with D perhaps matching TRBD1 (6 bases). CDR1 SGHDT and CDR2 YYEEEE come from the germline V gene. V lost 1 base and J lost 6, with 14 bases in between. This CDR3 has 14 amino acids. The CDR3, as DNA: TGTGCCAGCAGCTTGCAAGGGGGTCCCCTCGAGCAGTACTTC. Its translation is CASSLQGGPLEQYF.

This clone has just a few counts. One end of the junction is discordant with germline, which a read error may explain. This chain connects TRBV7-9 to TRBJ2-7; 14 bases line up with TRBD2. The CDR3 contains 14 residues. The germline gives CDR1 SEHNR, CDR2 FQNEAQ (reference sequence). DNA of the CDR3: TGTGCCAGCAGCTTGGGACTAGCGGGGGAAGGTGAGAAATTC. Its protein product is CASSLGLAGEGEKF.

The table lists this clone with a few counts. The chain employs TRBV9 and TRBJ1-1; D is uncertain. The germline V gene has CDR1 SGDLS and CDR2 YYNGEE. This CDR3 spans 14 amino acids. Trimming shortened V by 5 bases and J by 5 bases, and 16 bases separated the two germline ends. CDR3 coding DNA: TGTGCCAGCAGGAGGGCCGAGGTCAGTACTGAAGCTTTCTTT. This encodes CASRRAEVSTEAFF. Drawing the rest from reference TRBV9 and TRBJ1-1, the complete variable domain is DSGVTQTPKHLITATGQRVTLRCSPRSGDLSVYWYQQSLDQGLQFLIQYYNGEERAKGNILERFSAQQFPDLHSELNLSSLELGDSALYFCASRRAEVSTEAFFGQGTRLTVV.

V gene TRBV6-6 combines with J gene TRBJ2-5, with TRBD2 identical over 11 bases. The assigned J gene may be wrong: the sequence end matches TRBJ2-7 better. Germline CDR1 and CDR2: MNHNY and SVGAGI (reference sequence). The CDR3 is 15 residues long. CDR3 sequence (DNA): TGTGCCAGCAGTTACTCGACTAGCGGGGCCTACGAGCAGTACTTC. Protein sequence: CASSYSTSGAYEQYF.

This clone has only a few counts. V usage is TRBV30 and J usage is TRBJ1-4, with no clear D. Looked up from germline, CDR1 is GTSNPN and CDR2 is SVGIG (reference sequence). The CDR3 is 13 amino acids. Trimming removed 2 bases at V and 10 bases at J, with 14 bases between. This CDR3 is CAWSLYGFAKLFF. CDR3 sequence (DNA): TGTGCCTGGAGTTTGTATGGGTTCGCAAAACTGTTTTTT.